These 24 T cell receptor beta chains originate from one sample sequenced in a study of human T cells and chemical hapten exposure. Time point specified: patch test 1, 2 weeks after DPC sensitization. Treatment specified: therapeutic diphenylcyclopropenone sensitization with weekly scalp DPC. TCRdb itself ran the RACE reads through MiXCR, one entry per CDR3 protein. In the table there are just over 80,000 distinct CDR3 sequences, about 10% of which are singletons. The sample consisted of whole blood, taken in connection with sensitization to the hapten diphenylcyclopropenone (DPC). The source of these receptors is a woman in her forties or fifties with alopecia areata. Some clones in this sample may be carry-over from other donors' samples.

This clonotype was picked up many times. The chain has TRBV28 and TRBJ2-1; 7 bases line up with TRBD2. The V and J ends lost 3 bases and 8 bases, in that order; junction bases with no gene match: 10. This CDR3 region has 15 residues. Looked up from germline, CDR1 is MDHEN and CDR2 is SYDVKM. The CDR3 DNA sequence: TGTGCCAGCAGTTTGGTGCCGGTGGGAGGGGATGAGCAGTTCTTC. This translates into CASSLVPVGGDEQFF.

This clonotype was seen at least ten times. This chain uses TRBV19 with TRBJ2-7; D is undetermined. V lost 3 bases and J lost 4, with 19 bases in between. The CDR3 sequence is 16 residues long. CDR1 LNHDA and CDR2 SQIVND come from the germline V gene (reference sequence). The CDR3 region is CASSIDGSSGVYEQYF. For the CDR3, the DNA is TGTGCCAGTAGTATCGACGGCTCGTCAGGTGTGTACGAGCAGTACTTC.

This clonotype was recorded many times. This chain uses TRBV7-6 with TRBJ1-5; D is uncertain. Trimming shortened V by 1 base and J by 6 bases, and 7 bases separated the two germline ends. CDR1 and CDR2 (germline): SGHVS, FNYEAQ. There are 13 residues in the CDR3. The CDR3: CASSLEMFQPQHF. The CDR3 bases are TGTGCCAGCAGCTTAGAAATGTTTCAGCCCCAGCATTTT.

J is TRBJ2-7 and V is TRBV6-5, with TRBD2 matching 7 bases. Germline CDR1 and CDR2: MNHEY and SVGAGI. Germline trimming cut 6 bases from V and 3 bases from J; bases unmatched to any gene: 8. The length of the CDR3 is 14 residues. CDR3 sequence reads: CASRKTSPHYEQYF. In nucleotides, the CDR3 is TGTGCCAGCAGGAAGACTAGCCCTCACTACGAGCAGTACTTC.

This clonotype was detected only a few times. V usage is TRBV27 and J usage is TRBJ2-7; 8 nucleotides agree with TRBD1. The CDR3 is made up of 17 amino acids. Looked up from germline, CDR1 is MNHEY and CDR2 is SMNVEV (reference sequence). J gave up 3 bases and V 4 bases, and 14 bases lay outside the gene matches. CDR3 in DNA: TGTGCCAGCAGTTCTGGACAGGGTGGAAGGGGGCACTACGAGCAGTACTTC. Translation gives CASSSGQGGRGHYEQYF.

This clonotype was found a few times. This chain uses TRBV18 with TRBJ1-3; maybe TRBD1 (5 bases). The CDR3 loop spans 17 amino acids. V was shortened by 2 bases and J by 0 bases, with 14 bases between the two germline ends. Germline lookup yields CDR1 KGHSH and CDR2 LQKENI. In DNA, the CDR3 is TGTGCCAGCTCACCATTAAGTGCAGGGCGCTCTGGAAACACCATATATTTT. Its protein is CASSPLSAGRSGNTIYF.

The rearrangement links TRBV18 to TRBJ2-1; 7 bases fit TRBD2. Germline CDR1 KGHSH, CDR2 LQKENI. The CDR3 is 14 amino acids. The V and J ends lost 4 bases and 4 bases, in that order; junction bases with no gene match: 4. DNA of the CDR3: TGTGCCAGCTCACGGGCTAGCGGTTACAATGAGCAGTTCTTC. Residues: CASSRASGYNEQFF.

This clonotype showed up just a few times. The chain combines TRBV20-1 with TRBJ2-4, with D maybe TRBD1 (5 bases). V lost 1 base and J lost 0, with 10 bases in between. This CDR3 is 15 amino acids long. The V gene's germline CDR1 is DFQATT and CDR2 SNEGSKA (reference sequence). In DNA form, the CDR3 reads TGCAGTGCTAGAGCAGGGAACCCAGCCAAAAACATTCAGTACTTC. Translated, it gives CSARAGNPAKNIQYF.

This clonotype was found a few times. V and J are TRBV2 and TRBJ2-7; D gene uncertain. CDR1 is SNHLY and CDR2 is FYNNEI in the germline V gene. This CDR3 has 13 amino acids. V lost 5 bases and J 3 bases, leaving 11 bases between the germline ends. The CDR3, as DNA: TGTGCCAGCAGTTCGAGACCTAACTACGAGCAGTACTTC. As protein: CASSSRPNYEQYF.

This clonotype was counted between two and nine times. This sequence joins TRBV7-9 and TRBJ1-2; maybe TRBD1 (5 bases). The CDR3 is 13 amino acids. Deletions cut 5 bases from V and 6 bases from J, with 13 bases between. Germline CDR1 is SEHNR and CDR2 is FQNEAQ (reference sequence). The chain's CDR3 is CASSLFQGDGYTF. In nucleotides, the CDR3 is TGTGCCAGCAGCCTATTTCAGGGAGATGGCTACACCTTC.

There are many counts of this clonotype. The chain joins TRBV10-2 to TRBJ2-7; 13 nucleotides match TRBD2. Per the germline V gene, CDR1 is WSHSY and CDR2 is SAAADI. Trimming at V came to 6 bases and at J to 6 bases, leaving 8 bases not matched to a gene. This CDR3 is built from 15 residues. CDR3 sequence (DNA): TGCGCCAGCAGGACTGGACTAGCGGGAGAAAGCGAGCAGTACTTC. As protein: CASRTGLAGESEQYF.

This clonotype was observed many times. This chain links TRBV11-2 with TRBJ2-3; 8 bases map to TRBD1. Germline CDR1 SGHAT, CDR2 FQNNGV. There are 17 residues in the CDR3. V trimming: 5 bases; J trimming: 2 bases; junction bases outside the gene matches: 12. The CDR3 region has the DNA TGTGCCAGCAGCCCCGGTGGGGCAGGGGGCTACACAGATACGCAGTATTTT. It is translated as CASSPGGAGGYTDTQYF.

In its sample, this clonotype was seen many times. The chain links TRBV4-3 to TRBJ1-2; D not resolved. Germline V gives CDR1 LGHNA, CDR2 YSLEER. The CDR3 totals 15 residues. V was shortened by 1 base and J by 4 bases, with 13 bases between the two germline ends. This CDR3 reads CASSQGPDSIYGYTF. The CDR3 DNA reads TGCGCCAGCAGCCAAGGCCCAGATTCTATCTATGGCTACACCTTC.

J is TRBJ1-1 and V is TRBV12-5; D gene ambiguous. Looked up from germline, CDR1 is LGHNT and CDR2 is FRNRAP. This CDR3 contains 13 residues. Trimming removed 5 bases at V and 11 bases at J, with 18 bases between. The CDR3 loop is CASGRSWVEGAFF. In DNA, the CDR3 is TGTGCTAGTGGTCGCAGCTGGGTGGAGGGTGCTTTCTTT.

This clonotype was seen more than once but under ten times. The chain links TRBV7-6 to TRBJ2-3; 13 nucleotides align to TRBD2. CDR3 length equals 17 residues. J gave up 5 bases and V 3 bases, and 8 bases lay outside the gene matches. Germline values: CDR1 SGHVS, CDR2 FNYEAQ. CDR3 region: CASSLRRLAGGRDTQYF. The CDR3 DNA sequence: TGTGCCAGCAGCTTGAGACGACTAGCGGGAGGTAGAGATACGCAGTATTTT. The full variable domain, its missing parts supplied by reference TRBV7-6 and TRBJ2-3, is GAGVSQSPRYKVTKRGQDVALRCDPISGHVSLYWYRQALGQGPEFLTYFNYEAQQDKSGLPNDRFSAERPEGSISTLTIQRTEQRDSAMYRCASSLRRLAGGRDTQYFGPGTRLTVL.

This clonotype has a handful of counts. The rearrangement joins TRBV3-1 to TRBJ2-1; D gene uncertain. The V and J ends lost 3 bases and 6 bases respectively, with 6 bases between them. The CDR3 is 12 residues long. Germline V lookup: CDR1 LGHDT, CDR2 YNNKEL (reference sequence). CDR3 sequence (DNA): TGTGCCAGCAGCCACAGCCCCAATGAGCAGTTCTTC. Encoded protein: CASSHSPNEQFF.

The rearrangement links TRBV11-2 to TRBJ2-1; no clear D gene. The CDR3 has 13 residues. CDR1 and CDR2 (germline): SGHAT, FQNNGV. Trimming pared 1 base from V and 2 bases from J, leaving 3 bases between. The CDR3: CASSLAPYNEQFF. CDR3 coding DNA: TGTGCCAGCAGCTTAGCTCCCTACAATGAGCAGTTCTTC.

Notes on this clonotype: The junction differs from germline at one of its ends, possibly a read error. The genes are TRBV29-1 and TRBJ2-1; possibly TRBD1 for D (5 bases). The CDR3 is 15 residues long. Germline CDR1 and CDR2: SQVTM and ANQGSEA. Written as DNA, the CDR3 is TGCAGCGTCCCAAGTCAGGGTATGGCCTACAGTGAGCAGTTCTTC. It yields the protein CSVPSQGMAYSEQFF.

The V gene is TRBV20-1, the J gene TRBJ2-3; 8 nucleotides line up with TRBD2. Per germline, CDR1 DFQATT and CDR2 SNEGSKA (reference sequence). Unmatched junction bases numbered 6, after V lost 0 bases and J lost 4 bases. The CDR3 extends over 15 amino acids. This CDR3 is CSARDTGGPSDTQYF. CDR3 bases: TGCAGTGCTAGAGATACGGGAGGGCCCTCAGATACGCAGTATTTT.

This clonotype was found a few times. The gene calls are TRBV7-2 and TRBJ2-7, with 7 bases identical to TRBD2. V was clipped by 5 bases and J by 9 bases; unmatched bases: 13. The CDR3 length is 14 residues. Looked up from germline, CDR1 is SGHTA and CDR2 is FQGNSA. The CDR3 sequence is CASSHSPGRALQYF. The CDR3 DNA is TGTGCCAGCAGCCATTCCCCAGGGAGGGCGTTGCAGTACTTC. The whole variable domain, remainder taken from reference TRBV7-2 and TRBJ2-7, is GAGVSQSPSNKVTEKGKDVELRCDPISGHTALYWYRQSLGQGLEFLIYFQGNSAPDKSGLPSDRFSAERTGGSVSTLTIQRTQQEDSAVYLCASSHSPGRALQYFGPGTRLTVT.

A few counts support this clonotype. This sequence joins TRBV7-9 and TRBJ1-2; D possibly corresponds to TRBD1 (5 bases). The CDR3 is 12 amino acids. With 3 bases removed from V and 6 bases from J, the gap between germline ends came to 8 bases. Per germline, CDR1 SEHNR and CDR2 FQNEAQ (reference sequence). CDR3 loop: CASSLTENGYTF. The CDR3 DNA reads TGTGCCAGCAGCTTGACAGAGAATGGCTACACCTTC. Full variable domain (remainder filled in from reference TRBV7-9 and TRBJ1-2): DTGVSQNPRHKITKRGQNVTFRCDPISEHNRLYWYRQTLGQGPEFLTYFQNEAQLEKSRLLSDRFSAERPKGSFSTLEIQRTEQGDSAMYLCASSLTENGYTFGSGTRLTVV.

This clonotype was detected ten times or more. This chain joins TRBV10-3 and TRBJ2-6; D remains ambiguous. Between the trimmed V and J ends, which lost 3 bases and 0 bases, there was a span of 3 bases. The CDR3 contains 14 residues. Germline V gene lookup returns CDR1 ENHRY and CDR2 SYGVKD. CDR3 in DNA: TGTGCCATCAGTGATGGCTCTGGGGCCAACGTCCTGACTTTC. This translates into CAISDGSGANVLTF.

The CDR3 nucleotides read TGTGCCAGCAGCACCGCCCGGGACAGGGAGAAAGATACGCAGTATTTT. Protein: CASSTARDREKDTQYF. V is TRBV12-3 or TRBV12-4 and J is TRBJ2-3; TRBD1 matches 9 bases. The CDR3 extends over 16 amino acids. Trimming at V came to 6 bases and at J to 5 bases, leaving 12 bases not matched to a gene.

V and J are TRBV7-9 and TRBJ2-6, with a tentative D call TRBD2 (5 bases). V lost 5 bases and J lost 2, with 10 bases in between. The CDR3 has 15 residues. Germline CDR1 SEHNR, CDR2 FQNEAQ (reference sequence). The chain's CDR3 is CASSPEGAGANVLTF. In nucleotides, the CDR3 is TGTGCCAGCAGCCCAGAGGGCGCTGGGGCCAACGTCCTGACTTTC.